This T cell receptor beta chain emerged from a study of T cells in Graves' hyperthyroidism and ophthalmopathy. The CDR3 runs to 15 residues. V shed 2 bases and J shed 6 bases, with 13 bases lying between them. Germline V CDR1 and CDR2: MNHNY, SVGAGI (reference sequence). Hyperthyroidism of Graves' type that showed no ophthalmopathy progression within 18 months was stable. Patients aged 18 to 65 had newly diagnosed hyperthyroidism lasting under 2 months. In making diagnoses, clinical symptoms, serum thyroxine and TRAb, thyroid ultrasound and orbital computed tomography were all used. It was RNA transcripts that yielded the amplified TCR beta CDR3 regions. First-round RT-PCR of the TCR CDR3 relied on the HTBI primer set. TCRdb ran MiXCR on the multiplex PCR reads and lists one entry per CDR3 protein. Of hundreds of thousands of distinct CDR3 sequences detected, 35% to 40% appear once; the ten largest clones hold around 9.3%.

Study-wide points: Model-based prediction identified ophthalmopathy a median approximately 6.2 months prior to its onset.

As for this clonotype: Its antigen is as yet unknown.

The rearrangement joins TRBV6-6 to TRBJ1-4; D possibly corresponds to TRBD1 (5 bases). This clonotype was obtained from a man aged 18 to 35 with Graves' hyperthyroidism. Material: blood. This CDR3 is CASSYPWDGDEKLFF. The CDR3 DNA reads TGTGCCAGCAGTTACCCGTGGGACGGAGATGAAAAACTGTTTTTT.